This TCR beta chain derives from a study of T cell changes during pregnancy in multiple sclerosis. The germline gives CDR1 KGHSH, CDR2 LQKENI. J was trimmed by 8 bases and V by 5 bases; bases with no gene match: 9. This CDR3 comprises 15 residues. Produced via immunoSEQ multiplex PCR; TCRdb's table is partial and in-frame only. The sample records 60,000 to 85,000 clones, 90% to 95% being singletons. This clone was observed a single time. The sequencing used peripheral blood, collected in the third trimester of pregnancy. This clonotype originated in a female donor with multiple sclerosis, enrolled in a pregnancy study. The chain has TRBV18 and TRBJ2-1, with 10 bases fitting TRBD1. DNA of the CDR3: TGTGCCAGCTCATCGGGACAGGGGATCATCTATGAGCAGTTCTTC. Translating it yields CASSSGQGIIYEQFF. Full variable domain (outside the CDR3, taken from reference TRBV18 and TRBJ2-1): NAGVMQNPRHLVRRRGQEARLRCSPMKGHSHVYWYRQLPEEGLKFMVYLQKENIIDESGMPKERFSAEFPKEGPSILRIQQVVRGDSAAYFCASSSGQGIIYEQFFGPGTRLTVL.